This entry lists 30 T cell receptor beta chains sequenced from one sample in a study of T cell repertoires in cytomegalovirus infection (dated by TCRdb to the late 2010s). The treatment or condition tag for this specimen amounts to: in vitro stimulation with specific CMV peptide epitopes to enrich CMV-specific T cells. The reads were generated on an Illumina HiSeq 1500. TCRdb reworked the public reads: Q25 trimming with fastp, MiXCR clone assembly, productive beta chains retained. CDR3 protein duplicates are merged, each entry listing the most common genes and DNA. The sample has hundreds of thousands of distinct CDR3 sequences on record, around 31% of them singletons. About 20% of the sample rests with the top ten. No antigen has been identified for these receptors. The sample here was cultured PBMCs, taken from culture after CMV antigen stimulation. These receptors originate from a human donor in good health (CMV status not recorded). Some clones in this sample may be carry-over from other donors' samples.

The gene calls are TRBV29-1 and TRBJ2-3; 10 bases align to TRBD2. Germline V gene data show CDR1 as SQVTM and CDR2 as ANQGSEA. V dropped 2 bases and J dropped 3; count of bases not matched to a gene: 8. This CDR3 spans 16 amino acids. CDR3 sequence reads: CSVEKSGRARTDTQYF. Written as DNA, the CDR3 is TGCAGCGTTGAAAAAAGCGGGAGGGCCCGTACAGATACGCAGTATTTT.

This clonotype was counted only a few times. This chain connects TRBV11-2 to TRBJ2-7, with D uncertain. Per the germline V gene, CDR1 is SGHAT and CDR2 is FQNNGV. The CDR3 loop spans 15 amino acids. V was cut by 4 bases and J by 3 bases, with 16 bases left in between. The CDR3 reads CASSYSPPGIYEQYF. The CDR3 DNA reads as TGTGCCAGCAGCTATTCTCCTCCGGGCATCTACGAGCAGTACTTC. Based on the CDR3 plus reference TRBV11-2 and TRBJ2-7, the full variable domain is EAGVAQSPRYKIIEKRQSVAFWCNPISGHATLYWYQQILGQGPKLLIQFQNNGVVDDSQLPKDRFSAERLKGVDSTLKIQPAKLEDSAVYLCASSYSPPGIYEQYFGPGTRLTVT.

The gene calls are TRBV20-1 and TRBJ2-1, with 12 bases aligning to TRBD2. The CDR3 sequence is 14 residues long. The V segment lost 4 bases and the J segment 10 bases; nucleotides outside the gene matches: 8. Germline V gene data show CDR1 as DFQATT and CDR2 as SNEGSKA (reference sequence). CDR3 in DNA: TGCAGTGCTATATCTAGCGGGAGGGCGGGGGAGCAGTTCTTC. Translation gives CSAISSGRAGEQFF.

The chain uses TRBV6-6 and TRBJ1-2; D possibly corresponds to TRBD1 (5 bases). CDR1 and CDR2 (germline): MNHNY, SVGAGI (reference sequence). V dropped 5 bases and J dropped 2 bases, with 12 bases sitting between them. CDR3 length: 14 amino acids. CDR3 loop: CASSVDAGNYGYTF. Written as DNA, the CDR3 is TGTGCCAGCAGTGTAGATGCAGGGAACTATGGCTACACCTTC.

This chain joins TRBV6-2 or TRBV6-3 and TRBJ1-1, with D hard to call. Germline CDR1 MNHEY, CDR2 SVGEGT. Trimming removed 4 bases at V and 1 base at J, with 10 bases between. This CDR3 has 14 residues. The CDR3 DNA reads TGTGCCAGCAGTTTTAGGCCCCCGAACACTGAAGCTTTCTTT. Translation: CASSFRPPNTEAFF.

This sequence joins TRBV5-4 and TRBJ2-1; D may be TRBD2 (5 bases). The CDR3 is made up of 14 amino acids. Germline V gene data show CDR1 as SGHNT and CDR2 as YYREEE (reference sequence). Trimming shortened V by 2 bases and J by 8 bases, and 14 bases separated the two germline ends. This CDR3 reads CASSLVSTGDEQFF. The CDR3 region has the DNA TGTGCCAGCAGCTTAGTTAGCACCGGGGATGAGCAGTTCTTC.

This clonotype was picked up a small number of times. V and J are TRBV12-3 or TRBV12-4 and TRBJ2-1; the match to TRBD2 covers 7 bases. Unmatched junction bases numbered 12, after V lost 7 bases and J lost 3 bases. The CDR3 is 16 amino acids. In DNA form, the CDR3 reads TGTGCCAGCAACCCCCGGGCGGGGGTTATCTACAATGAGCAGTTCTTC. Its protein is CASNPRAGVIYNEQFF.

V is TRBV6-6 and J is TRBJ2-5; 11 nucleotides line up with TRBD1. V lost 5 bases, J lost 5 bases, and 7 bases stayed unmatched. The length of the CDR3 is 15 residues. The germline gives CDR1 MNHNY, CDR2 SVGAGI (reference sequence). The CDR3 coding sequence is TGTGCCAGCAGTAATGGACAGGGGGCGAGGGAGACCCAGTACTTC. It is translated as CASSNGQGARETQYF.

This clonotype has a handful of counts. One end of the junction does not line up with germline, which may come from a read error. This chain joins TRBV7-2 and TRBJ2-4; the match to TRBD1 covers 7 bases. Per the germline V gene, CDR1 is SGHTA and CDR2 is FQGNSA. The CDR3 contains 14 residues. CDR3 sequence: CASSPSPGTVRLGF. CDR3 DNA: TGTGCCAGCAGCCCTAGTCCGGGGACAGTACGTTTAGGCTTC. The full variable domain, completed using reference TRBV7-2 and TRBJ2-4, is GAGVSQSPSNKVTEKGKDVELRCDPISGHTALYWYRQSLGQGLEFLIYFQGNSAPDKSGLPSDRFSAERTGGSVSTLTIQRTQQEDSAVYLCASSPSPGTVRLGFGAGTRLSVL.

The genes are TRBV19 and TRBJ2-7; D possibly corresponds to TRBD1 (6 bases). Trimming removed 3 bases at V and 1 base at J, with 13 bases between. This CDR3 is 15 amino acids long. The germline V gene encodes CDR1 LNHDA and CDR2 SQIVND (reference sequence). The CDR3 DNA reads TGTGCCAGTAGTATGGCCGGGACATCATCCTACGAGCAGTACTTC. It is translated as CASSMAGTSSYEQYF.

The chain is built from TRBV12-3 or TRBV12-4 and TRBJ2-7; D perhaps matches TRBD1 (6 bases). Trimming shortened V by 2 bases and J by 2 bases, and 16 bases separated the two germline ends. This CDR3 comprises 16 residues. CDR3 DNA: TGTGCCAGCAGTTTAACGGCGGACAGCCCTACCTACGAGCAGTACTTC. Its protein product is CASSLTADSPTYEQYF.

V gene TRBV7-2 combines with J gene TRBJ2-1; no firm D call. The CDR3 sequence is 15 residues long. V dropped 3 bases and J dropped 0 bases, with 9 bases sitting between them. Germline values: CDR1 SGHTA, CDR2 FQGNSA. The CDR3 loop is CASSFDWSSYNEQFF. The CDR3 region has the DNA TGTGCCAGCAGCTTCGACTGGAGCTCCTACAATGAGCAGTTCTTC.

The rearrangement links TRBV14 to TRBJ2-1; 7 bases agree with TRBD2. This CDR3 is 15 amino acids long. Per germline, CDR1 SGHDN and CDR2 FVKESK. J gave up 4 bases and V 4 bases, and 7 bases lay outside the gene matches. CDR3 region: CASSLRRGVYNEQFF. Written as DNA, the CDR3 is TGTGCCAGCAGCCTTCGACGGGGGGTTTACAATGAGCAGTTCTTC. Full variable domain (outside the CDR3, taken from reference TRBV14 and TRBJ2-1): EAGVTQFPSHSVIEKGQTVTLRCDPISGHDNLYWYRRVMGKEIKFLLHFVKESKQDESGMPNNRFLAERTGGTYSTLKVQPAELEDSGVYFCASSLRRGVYNEQFFGPGTRLTVL.

The chain recombines TRBV19 with TRBJ2-7, with D perhaps matching TRBD1 (6 bases). The CDR3 runs to 15 residues. Trimming took off 3 bases at V and 2 bases at J, with 14 bases between the two ends. Germline CDR1 and CDR2: LNHDA and SQIVND (reference sequence). The CDR3 here is CASSIVQGNAYEQYF. The CDR3, as DNA: TGTGCCAGTAGTATTGTTCAGGGGAATGCCTACGAGCAGTACTTC.

The chain combines TRBV12-3 or TRBV12-4 with TRBJ1-1; TRBD1 is a possible D gene (6 bases). Trimming left V 5 bases short and J 4 bases short, with 14 bases between. This CDR3 contains 14 residues. Here the CDR3 DNA reads TGTGCCAGCAGTGCGTGGACAGAGCCCACTGAAGCTTTCTTT. Protein sequence: CASSAWTEPTEAFF.

The V call is TRBV5-6, the J call TRBJ2-5; D perhaps matches TRBD2 (5 bases). The CDR3 runs 13 residues. Between the trimmed V and J ends, which lost 4 bases and 5 bases, there was a span of 12 bases. CDR1 SGHDT and CDR2 YYEEEE come from the germline V gene. CDR3 in DNA: TGTGCCAGCAGCCGTAGCGCGTCGGAGACCCAGTACTTC. Its protein product is CASSRSASETQYF.

This clonotype was counted a few times. J is TRBJ2-7 and V is TRBV18; 10 bases align to TRBD2. Unmatched junction bases numbered 11, after V lost 3 bases and J lost 6 bases. In germline, CDR1 is KGHSH, CDR2 LQKENI. The CDR3 extends over 16 amino acids. For the CDR3, the DNA is TGTGCCAGCTCACCGCTGGGAGCGGGAGGGTCGGGCGAGCAGTACTTC. Translation: CASSPLGAGGSGEQYF. The entire variable domain, with the rest obtained from reference TRBV18 and TRBJ2-7, is as follows: NAGVMQNPRHLVRRRGQEARLRCSPMKGHSHVYWYRQLPEEGLKFMVYLQKENIIDESGMPKERFSAEFPKEGPSILRIQQVVRGDSAAYFCASSPLGAGGSGEQYFGPGTRLTVT.

This clonotype was recorded at least ten times. The chain carries TRBV7-2 and TRBJ2-7, with D possibly TRBD1 on 6 matching bases. The CDR3 has 14 amino acids. Trimming took off 5 bases at V and 3 bases at J, with 14 bases between the two ends. CDR1 is SGHTA and CDR2 is FQGNSA in the germline V gene. DNA of the CDR3: TGTGCCAGCAGCCTCGATCCAGGGGTCTACGAGCAGTACTTC. Residues: CASSLDPGVYEQYF.

The chain recombines TRBV27 with TRBJ2-7; TRBD2 matches 10 bases. The CDR3 spans 17 residues. The J segment lost 3 bases and the V segment lost 4 bases, leaving 12 bases of the junction unmatched. The germline V gene encodes CDR1 MNHEY and CDR2 SMNVEV (reference sequence). CDR3 sequence reads: CASSYGPGTSENYEQYF. In DNA form, the CDR3 reads TGTGCCAGCAGTTACGGCCCCGGGACTAGCGAAAACTACGAGCAGTACTTC.

V usage is TRBV20-1 and J usage is TRBJ1-5; tentatively, D is TRBD1 (5 bases). This CDR3 is built from 17 residues. Germline CDR1 is DFQATT and CDR2 is SNEGSKA (reference sequence). V lost 0 bases to trimming and J lost 3 bases, with 18 bases between them. CDR3 coding DNA: TGCAGTGCTAGAGACCCCAGGGCACCTCGAGTCAATCAGCCCCAGCATTTT. It is translated as CSARDPRAPRVNQPQHF.

The CDR3 DNA follows: TGTGCCAGCAGCTTAGGAGGTCCCTCGGGGGGCTACAATGAGCAGTTCTTC. It specifies CASSLGGPSGGYNEQFF. The V and J genes are TRBV7-9 and TRBJ2-1; 7 positions agree with TRBD2. Germline CDR1 SEHNR, CDR2 FQNEAQ (reference sequence). The CDR3 is 17 residues long. V lost 1 base, J lost 3 bases, and 9 bases stayed unmatched.

Turning to this clonotype: One junction end does not reproduce the germline sequence, and a read error may be involved. CDR3 region: CASSQGPGNQPQPF. In DNA form, the CDR3 reads TGTGCCAGCAGCCAGGGTCCCGGCAATCAGCCCCAGCCTTTT. V is TRBV3-1 and J is TRBJ1-5; D ambiguous. The CDR3 covers 14 residues. CDR1 and CDR2 from the germline V gene are LGHDT and YNNKEL (reference sequence).

The chain uses TRBV5-1 and TRBJ2-3; 7 bases are a match to TRBD1. CDR1 is SGHRS, CDR2 YFSETQ, per germline. The CDR3 sequence is 16 residues long. V lost 4 bases, J lost 4 bases, and 12 bases stayed unmatched. Written as DNA, the CDR3 is TGCGCCAGCAGCATGGGCGACAGACAGGGAGCAGATACGCAGTATTTT. Amino acids: CASSMGDRQGADTQYF.

This clonotype turned up a few times. This chain uses TRBV2 with TRBJ1-1, with D uncertain. The CDR3 extends over 12 amino acids. Germline lookup yields CDR1 SNHLY and CDR2 FYNNEI. V lost 5 bases and J 10 bases, leaving 14 bases between the germline ends. The CDR3 protein is CASSSDILGAFF. The CDR3 region has the DNA TGTGCCAGCAGTTCCGACATCCTCGGAGCTTTCTTT. Full variable domain (missing parts from reference TRBV2 and TRBJ1-1): EPEVTQTPSHQVTQMGQEVILRCVPISNHLYFYWYRQILGQKVEFLVSFYNNEISEKSEIFDDQFSVERPDGSNFTLKIRSTKLEDSAMYFCASSSDILGAFFGQGTRLTVV.

V gene TRBV10-3 combines with J gene TRBJ2-2; D uncertain. The CDR3 is 12 amino acids. Looked up from germline, CDR1 is ENHRY and CDR2 is SYGVKD. Trimming took 6 bases from V and 10 from J, leaving 12 bases between them. The CDR3 region has the DNA TGTGCCATCAGCGTAACAGATAAGGAGCTGTTTTTT. Amino acids: CAISVTDKELFF.

About this clonotype itself: A much more abundant neighbour one base away suggests this may be a read error. The rearrangement joins TRBV7-9 to TRBJ2-5, with a tentative D call TRBD2 (5 bases). CDR1 SEHNR and CDR2 FQNEAQ come from the germline V gene (reference sequence). This CDR3 comprises 14 residues. DNA of the CDR3: TGTGCCAGCAACTTAATTGCCGGGAAAGAGACCCAGTACTTC. As protein: CASNLIAGKETQYF. The whole variable domain, remainder taken from reference TRBV7-9 and TRBJ2-5, is DTGVSQNPRHKITKRGQNVTFRCDPISEHNRLYWYRQTLGQGPEFLTYFQNEAQLEKSRLLSDRFSAERPKGSFSTLEIQRTEQGDSAMYLCASNLIAGKETQYFGPGTRLLVL.

This clonotype appeared a few times. The genes are TRBV6-1 and TRBJ1-6; possible D gene TRBD1, 5 bases. There are 13 residues in the CDR3. From germline, CDR1 is MNHNS and CDR2 SASEGT. V shed 7 bases and J shed 6 bases, with 10 bases lying between them. The CDR3 DNA sequence: TGTGCCAGCATGAGGGGAGGTAATTCACCCCTCCACTTT. Its translation is CASMRGGNSPLHF.

The CDR3 DNA reads TGTGCCAGCATTTTCGGTCCCCCAGGGAGAAGGTCTGGGGCCAACGTCCTGACTTTC. This encodes CASIFGPPGRRSGANVLTF. This chain joins TRBV2 and TRBJ2-6; D may match TRBD1 or TRBD2 (5 bases each). From germline, CDR1 is SNHLY and CDR2 FYNNEI. Trimming cost V 7 bases and J 1 base, with 23 bases left between them. The CDR3 sequence is 19 residues long.

This clonotype was counted between two and nine times. The chain links TRBV11-2 to TRBJ2-1; either TRBD1 or TRBD2 may fit D (5 bases each). Germline loops: CDR1 SGHAT, CDR2 FQNNGV. The CDR3 is made up of 16 amino acids. The germline V and J ends were trimmed by 5 bases and 0 bases, with 14 bases remaining between them. The CDR3 here is CASSEWGGGSYNEQFF. The DNA of the CDR3 is TGTGCCAGCAGCGAGTGGGGCGGAGGCTCCTACAATGAGCAGTTCTTC.

The chain has TRBV2 and TRBJ2-3; 9 bases are shared with TRBD1. Germline V lookup: CDR1 SNHLY, CDR2 FYNNEI. V dropped 8 bases and J dropped 2; count of bases not matched to a gene: 5. This CDR3 is built from 14 residues. CDR3 residues: CASRRDRDTDTQYF. The CDR3 DNA is TGTGCCAGCCGCCGGGACAGGGACACAGATACGCAGTATTTT.